This T cell receptor (beta chain) was observed in a study of T cell responses to AZD1222 COVID-19 vaccine. This clone has a handful of counts. Its antigen is as yet unknown. Clones were sequenced by immunoSEQ multiplex PCR, and TCRdb holds only the in-frame ones, with some missing. Of roughly 100,000 clones listed, 70% to 90% are singletons. General observations from the study: Seropositive AZD1222 recipients at baseline numbered only six or seven. The sample set comprised mostly white British donors with more females, and clonal diversity was possibly underestimated.

The sample was peripheral blood, taken on day 0 of AZD1222 vaccination. This sequence originates from an adult in good health.

The DNA of the CDR3 is TGTGCCAGCAGTTCAGGACTGCGAGAAGCTTTCTTT. The encoded protein is CASSSGLREAFF. The chain is built from TRBV27 and TRBJ1-1; unclear D gene. There are 12 residues in the CDR3. The V end lost 4 bases, the J end lost 8 bases, and 11 bases lay between the germline ends. From germline, CDR1 is MNHEY and CDR2 SMNVEV (reference sequence).